The T cell receptor beta chain described here comes from a study of cytomegalovirus exposure and HLA in healthy donors. Study-wide context: Membership in the Caucasian-associated ancestry cluster was found for about four fifths of approximately 400 genotyped donors. Study-level findings and limits: TCR beta chain V- and J-gene trimming was linked, in a later analysis, to a missense variant in DCLRE1C.

The CDR3 covers 14 residues. Looked up from germline, CDR1 is SGHVS and CDR2 is FQNEAQ. Trimming took off 6 bases at V and 4 bases at J, with 10 bases between the two ends. Concerning this clone itself: Its antigen remains unknown.

The PCR was carried out with 60 Vbeta primers and 13 Jbeta primers. Libraries were prepared by immunoSEQ multiplex PCR; TCRdb keeps only in-frame clonotypes and omits some of them. Among more than 95,000 clones listed, around three quarters were seen once. The receptor's source is a woman in her 40s in good health and CMV-seropositive. Sequenced input: PBMCs. The rearrangement joins TRBV7-8 to TRBJ2-6; D call uncertain. For the CDR3, the DNA is TGTGCCAGCAGAGCTCGCTGGGGGGCCAACGTCCTGACTTTC. As protein: CASRARWGANVLTF.